Following are 8 T cell receptor beta chains from one sample sequenced in a study of blood T cell repertoires in COVID-19. Only in-frame clones appear in the TCRdb table, and some are missing; sequencing was by immunoSEQ multiplex PCR. Of 200,000 to 250,000 clones listed, around four fifths are singletons. The sequenced sample consisted of peripheral blood. Receptors were obtained from a woman in her fifties or sixties who had recovered from COVID-19.

V gene TRBV11-1 combines with J gene TRBJ2-1; TRBD2 aligns across 13 bases. Looked up from germline, CDR1 is SGHAT and CDR2 is FQDESV (reference sequence). CDR3 length: 16 amino acids. V gave up 4 bases and J gave up 7 bases; unmatched junction bases: 7. Here the CDR3 reads CASSSRTSGGGNEQFF. CDR3 coding DNA: TGTGCCAGCAGCTCCAGGACTAGCGGGGGAGGTAATGAGCAGTTCTTC. The full variable domain, rest sourced from reference TRBV11-1 and TRBJ2-1, is EAEVAQSPRYKITEKSQAVAFWCDPISGHATLYWYRQILGQGPELLVQFQDESVVDDSQLPKDRFSAERLKGVDSTLKIQPAELGDSAMYLCASSSRTSGGGNEQFFGPGTRLTVL.

The gene calls are TRBV5-1 and TRBJ2-7; weak D call: TRBD1 (6 bases). The CDR3 extends over 13 amino acids. In germline, CDR1 is SGHRS, CDR2 YFSETQ. V gave up 4 bases and J gave up 6 bases, with 14 bases separating them. CDR3: CASSVQGHSEQYF. DNA for the CDR3: TGCGCCAGCAGCGTACAGGGTCACAGCGAGCAGTACTTC.

The rearrangement joins TRBV6-5 to TRBJ1-6; 8 positions agree with TRBD1. This CDR3 has 16 amino acids. Germline CDR1 and CDR2: MNHEY and SVGAGI. With V trimmed by 1 base and J by 6 bases, 5 bases remained unmatched. The CDR3: CASSYLGQGANSPLHF. DNA for the CDR3: TGTGCCAGCAGTTACTTGGGGCAGGGGGCTAATTCACCCCTCCACTTT.

The chain links TRBV18 to TRBJ1-2, with D possibly TRBD1 on 6 matching bases. Germline V lookup: CDR1 KGHSH, CDR2 LQKENI. This CDR3 contains 15 residues. V was pared by 1 base and J by 6 bases, with 15 bases between. In DNA, the CDR3 is TGTGCCAGCTCACCACGGGTAGGGGGTTCGGATGGCTACACCTTC. The encoded protein is CASSPRVGGSDGYTF.

The chain recombines TRBV3-1 (or the pseudogene TRBV3-2) with TRBJ2-3; maybe TRBD2 (5 bases). The V end was cut by 1 base, the J end by 0 bases, with 8 bases between. From germline, CDR1 is LGHDT and CDR2 YNNKEL (reference sequence). The CDR3 has 15 residues. The CDR3 sequence: CASSQAEGSTDTQYF. DNA for the CDR3: TGTGCCAGCAGCCAAGCAGAGGGTAGCACAGATACGCAGTATTTT.

The chain joins TRBV12-3 or TRBV12-4 to TRBJ2-5; D is unclear. V was pared by 6 bases and J by 1 base, with 9 bases between. This CDR3 region has 13 residues. The CDR3 spells CASRMTGQETQYF. The CDR3 nucleotides are TGTGCCAGCAGGATGACTGGCCAAGAGACCCAGTACTTC.

The chain recombines TRBV9 with TRBJ1-3; D is unclear. V dropped 0 bases and J dropped 3 bases, with 10 bases sitting between them. This CDR3 is built from 15 residues. Germline assignment: CDR1 SGDLS and CDR2 YYNGEE. The CDR3 nucleotides read TGTGCCAGCAGCGTAGGAGGGTCGGGTGGAAACACCATATATTTT. Protein: CASSVGGSGGNTIYF.

This clone appeared a single time. The V and J genes are TRBV7-2 and TRBJ2-1; D call uncertain. Trimming removed 1 base at V and 6 bases at J, with 10 bases between. CDR3 size: 14 residues. The germline V gene has CDR1 SGHTA and CDR2 FQGNSA. This CDR3 reads CASSLVPQPNEQFF. CDR3 in DNA: TGTGCCAGCAGCTTAGTTCCACAGCCCAATGAGCAGTTCTTC.